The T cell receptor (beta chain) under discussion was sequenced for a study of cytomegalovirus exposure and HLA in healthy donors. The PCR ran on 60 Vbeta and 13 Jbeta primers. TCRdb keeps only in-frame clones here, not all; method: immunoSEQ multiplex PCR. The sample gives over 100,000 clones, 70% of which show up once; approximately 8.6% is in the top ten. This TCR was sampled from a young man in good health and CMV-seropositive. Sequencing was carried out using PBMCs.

The CDR3 spells CASSTGRLVAQYF. CDR3 coding DNA: TGTGCCAGCAGCACCGGGAGACTAGTGGCCCAGTACTTC. The chain links TRBV5-5 to TRBJ2-5, with a weak D call TRBD2 (6 bases). The germline CDR1 and CDR2 sequences are SGHKS and YYEKEE (reference sequence). Trimming took 4 bases from V and 9 from J, leaving 16 bases between them. This CDR3 is 13 amino acids long.